The TCR beta chain described here comes from a study of blood T cell repertoires in COVID-19. Study summary: Some COVID-19 samples were acute and others convalescent; all came from the United States, Italy and Spain. T cells, B-cell-depleted T cells, or PBMCs provided the cDNA or gDNA that served as material.

The data were produced by immunoSEQ multiplex PCR, yet TCRdb's version contains in-frame clones alone and is incomplete. The sample lists 290,000 or so clones; 65% to 90% were seen once. Trimming cost V 4 bases and J 5 bases, with 17 bases left between them. The CDR3 has 15 amino acids. From germline, CDR1 is SGHAT and CDR2 FQNNGV. The sequencing sample was made of peripheral blood. The clonotype comes from a man aged 50-59 years with active or convalescent COVID-19. The V gene is TRBV11-2, the J gene TRBJ1-1, with unresolved D. DNA for the CDR3: TGTGCCAGCAGCTCCCCCCGTGGAGTTACAACTGAAGCTTTCTTT. Translating it yields CASSSPRGVTTEAFF.